This entry lists 17 T cell receptor beta chains sequenced from one sample in a study of control samples from healthy donors and cancer patients. Libraries were prepared by immunoSEQ multiplex PCR; TCRdb keeps only in-frame clonotypes and omits some of them. The sample yields tens of thousands of clones, 80% to 95% seen once. The sample comprised PBMCs. Every receptor here comes from a man aged 40-49 years with colorectal cancer.

V and J are TRBV6-1 and TRBJ1-4, with a weak D call TRBD1 (6 bases). Germline V lookup: CDR1 MNHNS, CDR2 SASEGT. This CDR3 region has 17 residues. V was cut by 0 bases and J by 9 bases, with 20 bases left in between. The DNA for the CDR3 is TGTGCCAGCAGTGAAGCCGGCAGGGGAAGGTCCCCCCAAAAACTGTTTTTT. Its translation: CASSEAGRGRSPQKLFF.

This clone was picked up one time. This sequence joins TRBV7-6 and TRBJ2-5; 11 nucleotides match TRBD2. V was pared by 3 bases and J by 5 bases, with 5 bases of the junction left unmatched. Germline CDR1 reads SGHVS; CDR2 reads FNYEAQ. This CDR3 spans 15 amino acids. CDR3 sequence (DNA): TGTGCCAGCAGCTTTAGCGGGGGGGCCCGGGAGACCCAGTACTTC. As protein: CASSFSGGARETQYF.

A single count supports this clone. The V gene is TRBV25-1, the J gene TRBJ2-5; D is ambiguous. Germline CDR1 is MGHDK and CDR2 is SYGVNS. The CDR3 consists of 13 residues. Trimming cost V 5 bases and J 5 bases, with 12 bases left between them. CDR3 DNA: TGTGCCAGCAGTTCGGCCTCCGGGGAGACCCAGTACTTC. Protein product: CASSSASGETQYF.

V and J are TRBV5-1 and TRBJ2-1, with 8 bases fitting TRBD1. Unmatched junction bases numbered 3, after V lost 0 bases and J lost 4 bases. The germline gives CDR1 SGHRS, CDR2 YFSETQ. CDR3 length: 15 residues. The CDR3 DNA sequence: TGCGCCAGCAGCTTGGAGGGACAGGCTTACAATGAGCAGTTCTTC. Amino acid sequence: CASSLEGQAYNEQFF. Looking up the rest from reference TRBV5-1 and TRBJ2-1 gives the full variable domain: KAGVTQTPRYLIKTRGQQVTLSCSPISGHRSVSWYQQTPGQGLQFLFEYFSETQRNKGNFPGRFSGRQFSNSRSEMNVSTLELGDSALYLCASSLEGQAYNEQFFGPGTRLTVL.

The chain links TRBV5-5 to TRBJ2-7; 8 bases map to TRBD1. Germline V CDR1 and CDR2: SGHKS, YYEKEE (reference sequence). V dropped 0 bases and J dropped 4; count of bases not matched to a gene: 6. This CDR3 has 15 amino acids. This CDR3 is CASSLVGQGLYEQYF. CDR3 nucleotides: TGTGCCAGCAGCTTGGTTGGACAGGGTCTATACGAGCAGTACTTC.

This chain links TRBV19 with TRBJ1-2; maybe TRBD1 (5 bases). Germline loops: CDR1 LNHDA, CDR2 SQIVND (reference sequence). CDR3 size: 15 residues. The V gene lost 7 bases and the J gene lost 8 bases, with 23 bases spanning the gap. The DNA of the CDR3 is TGTGCCAGTACCCCGGAGGGGCCGACGATGCGGGGCTACACCTTC. Translating gives CASTPEGPTMRGYTF.

This chain uses TRBV5-1 with TRBJ2-3; tentative D call: TRBD1 (5 bases). V was clipped by 0 bases and J by 2 bases, with 7 bases between them. Germline CDR1 reads SGHRS; CDR2 reads YFSETQ. The CDR3 length is 14 residues. The DNA for the CDR3 is TGCGCCAGCAGCTTGGACAGGCCCACAGATACGCAGTATTTT. Residues: CASSLDRPTDTQYF.

The V call is TRBV27, the J call TRBJ2-5, with no clear D. Looked up from germline, CDR1 is MNHEY and CDR2 is SMNVEV (reference sequence). V gave up 5 bases and J gave up 2 bases, with 9 bases separating them. There are 13 residues in the CDR3. Here the CDR3 DNA reads TGTGCCAGCAGTCGAAGGGCGCAAGAGACCCAGTACTTC. The encoded protein is CASSRRAQETQYF.

This chain connects TRBV6-6 to TRBJ2-2; 8 nucleotides agree with TRBD2. The V segment lost 5 bases and the J segment 5 bases; nucleotides outside the gene matches: 16. Germline CDR1 is MNHNY and CDR2 is SVGAGI (reference sequence). The CDR3 loop spans 18 amino acids. The chain's CDR3 is CASSRLGSTSGPTGELFF. The DNA of the CDR3 is TGTGCCAGCAGTCGACTAGGGTCAACTAGCGGCCCTACCGGGGAGCTGTTTTTT.

The V and J genes are TRBV2 and TRBJ2-6; D uncertain. Germline V gives CDR1 SNHLY, CDR2 FYNNEI. The V and J ends lost 2 bases and 4 bases respectively, with 12 bases between them. CDR3 length: 16 amino acids. The CDR3 DNA reads as TGTGCCAGCAGTGAAACGCAAGATTTGGGGGCCAACGTCCTGACTTTC. Encoded protein: CASSETQDLGANVLTF.

The rearrangement uses TRBV19 and TRBJ1-1; 7 bases line up with TRBD1. Looked up from germline, CDR1 is LNHDA and CDR2 is SQIVND (reference sequence). The length of the CDR3 is 14 residues. The trim removed 6 bases at V and 0 bases at J, leaving 4 bases unmatched. CDR3 nucleotide sequence: TGTGCCAGTAGACCTACAGGGGTGAACACTGAAGCTTTCTTT. Its translation is CASRPTGVNTEAFF.

The sample holds a few counts of this clone. J is TRBJ2-1 and V is TRBV6-5; 11 bases are shared with TRBD2. The germline gives CDR1 MNHEY, CDR2 SVGAGI. The CDR3 is 14 amino acids. Losses at the gene ends were 4 bases for V and 7 bases for J; bases not matched to a gene: 3. In nucleotides, the CDR3 is TGTGCCAGCAGTTCTAGCGGGGGGCTGAATGAGCAGTTCTTC. It is translated as CASSSSGGLNEQFF.

The CDR3 loop is CASSDLRDRNQPQHF. Here the CDR3 DNA reads TGTGCCAGCAGTGACCTCCGGGACAGGAATCAGCCCCAGCATTTT. The chain recombines TRBV6-6 with TRBJ1-5, with 8 bases fitting TRBD1. V shed 5 bases and J 4 bases; nucleotides not matched to a gene: 7. The CDR3 is 15 residues long. CDR1 is MNHNY and CDR2 is SVGAGI in the germline V gene (reference sequence).

The chain has TRBV5-4 and TRBJ2-1; D call uncertain. This CDR3 contains 14 residues. V lost 1 base, J lost 7 bases, and 12 bases lay in between. Germline V lookup: CDR1 SGHNT, CDR2 YYREEE (reference sequence). Here the CDR3 reads CASSLSPVWNEQFF. CDR3 DNA: TGTGCCAGCAGCTTGTCCCCGGTGTGGAATGAGCAGTTCTTC.

The genes are TRBV5-1 and TRBJ2-1; TRBD1 might be the D (5 bases). Germline values: CDR1 SGHRS, CDR2 YFSETQ. Trimming shortened V by 5 bases and J by 3 bases, and 6 bases separated the two germline ends. The CDR3 is 12 amino acids. Here the CDR3 reads CASSTGYNEQFF. The CDR3, as DNA: TGCGCCAGCAGTACAGGCTACAATGAGCAGTTCTTC.

The rearrangement links TRBV6-6 to TRBJ2-7; TRBD2 matches at 9 bases. This CDR3 region has 18 residues. The germline gives CDR1 MNHNY, CDR2 SVGAGI (reference sequence). V trimming: 5 bases; J trimming: 0 bases; junction bases outside the gene matches: 14. The CDR3 DNA is TGTGCCAGCAGTCAGGGGGTAGCGGGGGCCCTACGCTCCTACGAGCAGTACTTC. It is translated as CASSQGVAGALRSYEQYF.

The chain combines TRBV3-1 (or the pseudogene TRBV3-2) with TRBJ2-7; the D gene could be TRBD1 or TRBD2 (5 bases each). The length of the CDR3 is 14 residues. Germline values: CDR1 LGHDT, CDR2 YNNKEL (reference sequence). V was cut by 4 bases and J by 2 bases, with 12 bases left in between. The CDR3 coding sequence is TGTGCCAGCAGCCGGTCGGGGCGGGCCTACGAGCAGTACTTC. It codes for CASSRSGRAYEQYF.